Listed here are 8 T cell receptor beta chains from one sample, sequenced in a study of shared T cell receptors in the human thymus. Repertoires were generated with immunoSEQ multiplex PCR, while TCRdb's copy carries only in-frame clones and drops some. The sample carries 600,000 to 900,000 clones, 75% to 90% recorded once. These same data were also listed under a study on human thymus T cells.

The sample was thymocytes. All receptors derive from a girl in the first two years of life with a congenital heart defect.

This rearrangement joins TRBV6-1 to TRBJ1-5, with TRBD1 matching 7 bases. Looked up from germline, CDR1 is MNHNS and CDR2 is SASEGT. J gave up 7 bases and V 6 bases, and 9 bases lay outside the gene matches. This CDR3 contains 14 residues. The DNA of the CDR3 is TGTGCCAGCAGGGACAGGTCTACGGGGCAGCCCCAGCATTTT. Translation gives CASRDRSTGQPQHF.

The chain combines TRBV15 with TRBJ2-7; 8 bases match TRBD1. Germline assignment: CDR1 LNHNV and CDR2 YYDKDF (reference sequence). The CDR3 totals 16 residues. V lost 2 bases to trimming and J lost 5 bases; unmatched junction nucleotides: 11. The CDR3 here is CATSRPRQGRYDEQYF. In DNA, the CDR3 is TGTGCCACCAGCAGACCCAGACAGGGGAGGTACGACGAGCAGTACTTC.

The CDR3 spells CAPGPGTSVLETQYF. CDR3 nucleotide sequence: TGTGCCCCGGGTCCCGGGACTAGCGTTTTAGAGACCCAGTACTTC. This chain joins TRBV2 and TRBJ2-5, with 10 bases that match TRBD2. Germline V gene data show CDR1 as SNHLY and CDR2 as FYNNEI. J was trimmed by 4 bases and V by 11 bases; bases with no gene match: 13. The CDR3 is 15 residues long.

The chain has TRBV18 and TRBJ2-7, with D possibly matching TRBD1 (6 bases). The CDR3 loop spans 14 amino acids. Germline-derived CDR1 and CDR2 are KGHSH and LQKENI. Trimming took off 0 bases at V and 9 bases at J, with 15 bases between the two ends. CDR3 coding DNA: TGTGCCAGCTCACCACCTCCGGACCCACAGGGGCAGTACTTC. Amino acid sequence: CASSPPPDPQGQYF.

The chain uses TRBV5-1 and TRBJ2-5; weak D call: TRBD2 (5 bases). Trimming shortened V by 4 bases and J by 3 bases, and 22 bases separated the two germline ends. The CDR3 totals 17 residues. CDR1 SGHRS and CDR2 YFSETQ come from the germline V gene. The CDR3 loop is CASSPGSKSKAKETQYF. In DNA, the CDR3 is TGCGCCAGCAGCCCGGGGTCAAAGTCCAAAGCCAAAGAGACCCAGTACTTC.

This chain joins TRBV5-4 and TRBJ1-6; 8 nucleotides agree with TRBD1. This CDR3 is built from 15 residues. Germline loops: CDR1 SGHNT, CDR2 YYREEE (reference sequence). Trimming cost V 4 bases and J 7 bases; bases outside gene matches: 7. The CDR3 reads CASSPRQGRNSPLHF. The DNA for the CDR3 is TGTGCCAGCAGCCCGAGACAGGGGCGCAATTCACCCCTCCACTTT.

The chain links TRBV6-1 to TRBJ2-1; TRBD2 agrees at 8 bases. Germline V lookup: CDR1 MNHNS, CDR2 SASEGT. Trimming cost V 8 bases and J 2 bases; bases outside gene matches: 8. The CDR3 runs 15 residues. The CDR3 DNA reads TGTGCCAGCGTGAGCGGGGGCCAAACCTACAATGAGCAGTTCTTC. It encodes CASVSGGQTYNEQFF.

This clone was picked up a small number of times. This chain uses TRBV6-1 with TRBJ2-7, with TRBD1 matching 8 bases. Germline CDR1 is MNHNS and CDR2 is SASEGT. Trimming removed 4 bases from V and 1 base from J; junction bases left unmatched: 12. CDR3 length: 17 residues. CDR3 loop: CASSGANPDRESYEQYF. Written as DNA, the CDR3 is TGTGCCAGCAGTGGCGCCAATCCGGACAGGGAGTCCTACGAGCAGTACTTC.